Following are 17 T cell receptor beta chains from one sample sequenced in a study of T cell responses to AZD1222 COVID-19 vaccine. Clones were sequenced by immunoSEQ multiplex PCR, and TCRdb holds only the in-frame ones, with some missing. In the table there are roughly 100,000 clones, more than 85% of which are singletons. The sequences come from peripheral blood, collected on day 0 of AZD1222 vaccination. The receptors stem from an adult in good health.

Only a few counts were recorded for this clone. The chain links TRBV5-1 to TRBJ2-7, with D possibly TRBD1 on 5 matching bases. From germline, CDR1 is SGHRS and CDR2 YFSETQ. V shed 0 bases and J shed 1 base, with 8 bases lying between them. This CDR3 has 14 amino acids. The CDR3 sequence: CASSLATDSYEQYF. DNA of the CDR3: TGCGCCAGCAGCTTGGCGACAGATTCCTACGAGCAGTACTTC.

The chain is built from TRBV11-2 and TRBJ1-3; D may be TRBD1 (6 bases). Trimming shortened V by 5 bases and J by 3 bases, and 14 bases separated the two germline ends. The CDR3 sequence is 15 residues long. The V gene's germline CDR1 is SGHAT and CDR2 FQNNGV. This CDR3 is CASSRIQGFGNTIYF. The CDR3 DNA follows: TGTGCCAGCAGCCGTATACAGGGCTTTGGAAACACCATATATTTT. Full variable domain (outside the CDR3, taken from reference TRBV11-2 and TRBJ1-3): EAGVAQSPRYKIIEKRQSVAFWCNPISGHATLYWYQQILGQGPKLLIQFQNNGVVDDSQLPKDRFSAERLKGVDSTLKIQPAKLEDSAVYLCASSRIQGFGNTIYFGEGSWLTVV.

The chain uses TRBV5-1 and TRBJ2-2; 7 bases agree with TRBD2. There are 17 residues in the CDR3. Germline loops: CDR1 SGHRS, CDR2 YFSETQ. The trim removed 4 bases at V and 0 bases at J, leaving 9 bases unmatched. The CDR3 DNA follows: TGCGCCAGCAGCCCTTTCATGCGGGGGACGAACACCGGGGAGCTGTTTTTT. Amino acid sequence: CASSPFMRGTNTGELFF.

This chain connects TRBV5-6 to TRBJ2-7, with a tentative D call TRBD1 (5 bases). The CDR3 has 14 amino acids. V shed 1 base and J shed 4 bases, with 12 bases lying between them. Looked up from germline, CDR1 is SGHDT and CDR2 is YYEEEE. CDR3 amino acids: CASSLKIGAYEQYF. Written as DNA, the CDR3 is TGTGCCAGCAGCTTGAAAATAGGGGCGTACGAGCAGTACTTC.

The chain couples TRBV2 to TRBJ2-1, with D unresolved. The germline CDR1 and CDR2 sequences are SNHLY and FYNNEI. This CDR3 has 15 residues. Trimming cost V 8 bases and J 1 base, with 15 bases left between them. The CDR3 DNA reads TGTGCCAGCCGTTCTGAATTTGTTTCCTACAATGAGCAGTTCTTC. It encodes CASRSEFVSYNEQFF.

This chain connects TRBV21-1 to TRBJ2-7. TRBV21-1 is an annotated pseudogene. The CDR3 is 11 residues long. Written as DNA, the CDR3 is TGTGCCAGCAGCAAAGTCTACGAGCAGTACTTC. Translated, it gives CASSKVYEQYF.

V usage is TRBV24-1 and J usage is TRBJ1-5, with a possible D match to TRBD1 (5 bases). V was clipped by 4 bases and J by 6 bases, with 12 bases between them. Germline CDR1 KGHDR, CDR2 SFDVKD. The CDR3 is 14 amino acids. The CDR3 is CATSEPGPGQPQHF. In DNA form, the CDR3 reads TGTGCCACCAGTGAGCCGGGACCTGGTCAGCCCCAGCATTTT.

The V call is TRBV19, the J call TRBJ2-6, with TRBD2 matching over 7 bases. With 0 bases clipped from V and 6 bases from J, the junction kept 8 bases outside the gene matches. Germline assignment: CDR1 LNHDA and CDR2 SQIVND (reference sequence). This CDR3 has 17 amino acids. The CDR3 DNA reads as TGTGCCAGTAGTATAGATTCCCGACTAGCAGCGGCCAACGTCCTGACTTTC. It codes for CASSIDSRLAAANVLTF. The variable domain in full, completed from reference TRBV19 and TRBJ2-6, reads DGGITQSPKYLFRKEGQNVTLSCEQNLNHDAMYWYRQDPGQGLRLIYYSQIVNDFQKGDIAEGYSVSREKKESFPLTVTSAQKNPTAFYLCASSIDSRLAAANVLTFGAGSRLTVL.

V gene TRBV5-5 combines with J gene TRBJ1-6, with 10 positions matching TRBD1. Germline-derived CDR1 and CDR2 are SGHKS and YYEKEE (reference sequence). The CDR3 is 14 amino acids. The V segment lost 5 bases and the J segment 8 bases; nucleotides outside the gene matches: 4. DNA for the CDR3: TGTGCCAGCAGTGTGACAGGGGGCGATTCACCCCTCCACTTT. It yields the protein CASSVTGGDSPLHF.

The gene calls are TRBV7-2 and TRBJ2-7; D gene ambiguous. The CDR3 covers 14 residues. The germline V and J ends were trimmed by 1 base and 6 bases, with 13 bases remaining between them. Germline CDR1 reads SGHTA; CDR2 reads FQGNSA. DNA for the CDR3: TGTGCCAGCAGCTTAGGAGAGAGTCGGTTCGAGCAGTACTTC. It yields the protein CASSLGESRFEQYF. Drawing the rest from reference TRBV7-2 and TRBJ2-7, the complete variable domain is GAGVSQSPSNKVTEKGKDVELRCDPISGHTALYWYRQSLGQGLEFLIYFQGNSAPDKSGLPSDRFSAERTGGSVSTLTIQRTQQEDSAVYLCASSLGESRFEQYFGPGTRLTVT.

The CDR3: CSVELAGEWDEQFF. The CDR3 bases are TGCAGCGTTGAATTGGCAGGGGAGTGGGATGAGCAGTTCTTC. The J gene is TRBJ2-1, the V gene TRBV29-1; possibly TRBD1 for D (6 bases). Germline CDR1 is SQVTM and CDR2 is ANQGSEA. This CDR3 contains 14 residues. Trimming left V 2 bases short and J 8 bases short, with 16 bases between.

The V gene is TRBV5-1, the J gene TRBJ1-2, with TRBD1 identical over 7 bases. V lost 3 bases to trimming and J lost 2 bases; unmatched junction nucleotides: 1. The CDR3 is made up of 13 amino acids. The germline CDR1 and CDR2 sequences are SGHRS and YFSETQ. This CDR3 reads CASSSTGNYGYTF. CDR3 bases: TGCGCCAGCAGCTCGACAGGGAACTATGGCTACACCTTC.

The chain is built from TRBV20-1 and TRBJ1-1, with D hard to call. The CDR3 length is 11 residues. Germline V gene data show CDR1 as DFQATT and CDR2 as SNEGSKA (reference sequence). Trimming shortened V by 3 bases and J by 8 bases, and 10 bases separated the two germline ends. CDR3 nucleotide sequence: TGCAGTGCTAGGAATGGGATAGAAGCTTTCTTT. The encoded protein is CSARNGIEAFF.

This clone was seen a few times. The chain has TRBV29-1 and TRBJ1-3, with TRBD1 matching over 7 bases. CDR3 size: 14 residues. Unmatched junction bases numbered 6, after V lost 6 bases and J lost 1 base. Germline CDR1 is SQVTM and CDR2 is ANQGSEA. CDR3 region: CSVAQGSSGNTIYF. DNA for the CDR3: TGCAGCGTAGCACAGGGGTCATCTGGAAACACCATATATTTT. Using reference TRBV29-1 and TRBJ1-3 for the parts outside the CDR3, the full variable domain is SAVISQKPSRDICQRGTSLTIQCQVDSQVTMMFWYRQQPGQSLTLIATANQGSEATYESGFVIDKFPISRPNLTFSTLTVSNMSPEDSSIYLCSVAQGSSGNTIYFGEGSWLTVV.

This chain uses TRBV9 with TRBJ2-3; D is unclear. This CDR3 is built from 15 residues. With 6 bases removed from V and 4 bases from J, the gap between germline ends came to 18 bases. Germline-derived CDR1 and CDR2 are SGDLS and YYNGEE. CDR3 residues: CASTRLVADADTQYF. In DNA form, the CDR3 reads TGTGCCAGCACACGTCTAGTAGCAGACGCAGATACGCAGTATTTT.

V is TRBV12-3 or TRBV12-4 and J is TRBJ1-1; D unclear. CDR3 length equals 11 residues. The V and J ends lost 2 bases and 8 bases respectively, with 6 bases between them. CDR3: CASSLLGEAFF. DNA for the CDR3: TGTGCCAGCAGTTTATTAGGGGAAGCTTTCTTT.

Sample share makes this clone medium-sized (0.01 to 0.1%). Within the sample, other DNA sequences also encode this same CDR3. The chain employs TRBV5-5 and TRBJ2-7, with D possibly being TRBD1 (6 bases). This CDR3 is built from 13 residues. Trimming shortened V by 4 bases and J by 3 bases, and 11 bases separated the two germline ends. Germline V gene lookup returns CDR1 SGHKS and CDR2 YYEKEE (reference sequence). The CDR3 coding sequence is TGTGCCAGCAGCCCGAGGGGGAGCTACGAGCAGTACTTC. Its protein is CASSPRGSYEQYF.